These 6 T cell receptor beta chains were all obtained from the same sample, sequenced in a study of Ad26.COV2.S vaccination and SARS-CoV-2 variants (TCRdb year 2021). The library was prepared using the immunoSEQ multiplex PCR assay. In its TCRdb copy, this immuneACCESS table keeps in-frame sequences only and misses some clones. Where compared with another copy, unresolved V genes explain less than half of these, and the others have no known cause. Recorded for this sample are 250,000 to 300,000 clones; approximately 89% of them occurred a single time. The top ten clones comprise about 3.5% of the sample. This specimen's treatment or condition label, per the study, means: about 20 received Ad26.COV2.S at low or high dose, single or two shots; roughly five received placebo; per-sample allocation not given. For vaccine and placebo recipients, repertoires were sequenced using samples collected on day 63 after the first injection.

The specimen was peripheral blood, collected in a trial of Ad26.COV2.S vaccine versus placebo. Receptors originate from a person aged 18 to 59 who received the Ad26.COV2.S COVID-19 vaccine or a placebo.

The genes are TRBV21-1 and TRBJ2-1; the D segment call TRBD2 is taken from the table without a DNA check. TRBV21-1 constitutes a pseudogene. The length of the CDR3 is 16 residues. The CDR3 loop is CASSPSSGGTYNEQFF. The CDR3 region has the DNA TGTGCCAGCAGCCCGTCTAGCGGGGGGACCTACAATGAGCAGTTCTTC.

This clone showed up just a few times. V and J are TRBV5-6 and TRBJ2-7, with D perhaps matching TRBD1 (6 bases). Germline-derived CDR1 and CDR2 are SGHDT and YYEEEE. The CDR3 spans 14 residues. V was pared by 3 bases and J by 5 bases, with 15 bases between. The CDR3 loop is CASSSPRGIDEQYF. CDR3 sequence (DNA): TGTGCCAGCAGCTCCCCCAGGGGTATCGACGAGCAGTACTTC.

The rearrangement joins TRBV5-1 to TRBJ2-4, with D maybe TRBD1 (5 bases). CDR3 length equals 15 residues. The germline V gene has CDR1 SGHRS and CDR2 YFSETQ. V was pared by 0 bases and J by 3 bases, with 10 bases between. CDR3 in amino acids: CASSLVQGNKNIQYF. DNA for the CDR3: TGCGCCAGCAGCTTGGTTCAGGGAAACAAAAACATTCAGTACTTC. Full variable domain (remainder filled in from reference TRBV5-1 and TRBJ2-4): KAGVTQTPRYLIKTRGQQVTLSCSPISGHRSVSWYQQTPGQGLQFLFEYFSETQRNKGNFPGRFSGRQFSNSRSEMNVSTLELGDSALYLCASSLVQGNKNIQYFGAGTRLSVL.

The chain carries TRBV6-5 and TRBJ2-7, with TRBD1 matching over 9 bases. Germline CDR1 and CDR2: MNHEY and SVGAGI. After removal of 7 bases from V and 2 bases from J, the junction contained 9 bases not matched to a gene. The length of the CDR3 is 15 residues. Written as DNA, the CDR3 is TGTGCCAGCACCCCCCCTGGGACAGGGACCTACGAGCAGTACTTC. It specifies CASTPPGTGTYEQYF.

The chain combines TRBV4-1 with TRBJ2-2; 8 bases are shared with TRBD2. V shed 0 bases and J 5 bases; nucleotides not matched to a gene: 5. Germline V gene data show CDR1 as MGHRA and CDR2 as YSYEKL. The CDR3 totals 16 residues. The CDR3 DNA is TGCGCCAGCAGCCAAGAGGCGGGGGGAGCAACCGGGGAGCTGTTTTTT. This codes for CASSQEAGGATGELFF.

J is TRBJ2-1 and V is TRBV6-5, with D possibly matching TRBD2 (5 bases). Per the germline V gene, CDR1 is MNHEY and CDR2 is SVGAGI. The CDR3 has 11 residues. V shed 7 bases and J shed 11 bases, with 12 bases lying between them. In nucleotides, the CDR3 is TGTGCCAGCACTAACCAGCGGCAGCAGTTCTTC. Amino acid sequence: CASTNQRQQFF.